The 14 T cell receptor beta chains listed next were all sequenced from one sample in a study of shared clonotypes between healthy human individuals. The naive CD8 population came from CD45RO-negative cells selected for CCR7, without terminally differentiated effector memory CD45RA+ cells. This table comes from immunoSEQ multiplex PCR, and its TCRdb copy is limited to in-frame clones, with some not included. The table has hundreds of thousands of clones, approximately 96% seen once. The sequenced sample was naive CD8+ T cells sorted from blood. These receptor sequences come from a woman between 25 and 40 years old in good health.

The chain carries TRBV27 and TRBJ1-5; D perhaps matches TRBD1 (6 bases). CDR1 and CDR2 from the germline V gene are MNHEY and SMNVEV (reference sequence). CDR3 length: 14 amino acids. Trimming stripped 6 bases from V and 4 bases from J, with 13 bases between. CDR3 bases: TGTGCCAGCAGGACAGGACTGCCGAATCAGCCCCAGCATTTT. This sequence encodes CASRTGLPNQPQHF.

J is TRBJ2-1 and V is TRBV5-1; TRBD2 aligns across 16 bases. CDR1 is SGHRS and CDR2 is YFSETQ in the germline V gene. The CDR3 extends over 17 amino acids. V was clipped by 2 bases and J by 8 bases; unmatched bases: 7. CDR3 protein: CASSFVGLAGGPDEQFF. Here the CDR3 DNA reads TGCGCCAGCAGCTTTGTGGGACTAGCGGGAGGGCCCGATGAGCAGTTCTTC.

CDR3 loop: CASSWWGSGLTQYF. As DNA, the CDR3 is TGTGCCAGCAGCTGGTGGGGTAGCGGGCTTACGCAGTATTTT. The gene calls are TRBV5-4 and TRBJ2-3; 7 nucleotides line up with TRBD2. Germline CDR1 and CDR2: SGHNT and YYREEE (reference sequence). The CDR3 consists of 14 residues. V trimming: 3 bases; J trimming: 8 bases; junction bases outside the gene matches: 9.

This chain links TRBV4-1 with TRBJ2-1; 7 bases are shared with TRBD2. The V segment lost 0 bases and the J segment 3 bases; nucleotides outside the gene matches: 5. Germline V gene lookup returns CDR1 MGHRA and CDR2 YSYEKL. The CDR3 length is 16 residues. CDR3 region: CASSQDKRGGYNEQFF. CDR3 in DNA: TGCGCCAGCAGCCAAGATAAGCGGGGCGGCTACAATGAGCAGTTCTTC.

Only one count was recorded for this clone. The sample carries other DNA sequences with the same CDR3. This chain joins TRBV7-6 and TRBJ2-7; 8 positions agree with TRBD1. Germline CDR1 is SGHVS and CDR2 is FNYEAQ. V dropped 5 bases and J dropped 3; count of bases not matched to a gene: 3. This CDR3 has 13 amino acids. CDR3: CASSPGTGYEQYF. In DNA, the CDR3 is TGTGCCAGCAGCCCCGGGACAGGCTACGAGCAGTACTTC.

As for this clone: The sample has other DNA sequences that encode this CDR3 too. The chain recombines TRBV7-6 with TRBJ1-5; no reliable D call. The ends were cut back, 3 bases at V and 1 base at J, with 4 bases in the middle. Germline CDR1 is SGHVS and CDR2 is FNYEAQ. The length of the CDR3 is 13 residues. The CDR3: CASSFGSNQPQHF. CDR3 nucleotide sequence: TGTGCCAGCAGCTTTGGGAGCAATCAGCCCCAGCATTTT. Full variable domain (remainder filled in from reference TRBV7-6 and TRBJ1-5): GAGVSQSPRYKVTKRGQDVALRCDPISGHVSLYWYRQALGQGPEFLTYFNYEAQQDKSGLPNDRFSAERPEGSISTLTIQRTEQRDSAMYRCASSFGSNQPQHFGDGTRLSIL.

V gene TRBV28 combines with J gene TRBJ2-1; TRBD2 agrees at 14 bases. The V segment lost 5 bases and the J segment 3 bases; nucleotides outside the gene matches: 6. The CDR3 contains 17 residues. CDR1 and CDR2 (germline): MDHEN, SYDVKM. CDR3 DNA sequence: TGTGCCAGCAGTCCGGGGACTAGCGGGAGCTTCTACAATGAGCAGTTCTTC. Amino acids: CASSPGTSGSFYNEQFF.

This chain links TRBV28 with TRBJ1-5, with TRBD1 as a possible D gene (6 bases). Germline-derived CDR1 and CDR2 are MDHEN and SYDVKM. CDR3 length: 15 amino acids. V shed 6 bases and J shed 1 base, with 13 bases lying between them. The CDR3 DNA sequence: TGTGCCAGCAGCAACCCCCAGGGGAGCAATCAGCCCCAGCATTTT. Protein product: CASSNPQGSNQPQHF. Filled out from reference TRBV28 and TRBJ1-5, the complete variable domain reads DVKVTQSSRYLVKRTGEKVFLECVQDMDHENMFWYRQDPGLGLRLIYFSYDVKMKEKGDIPEGYSVSREKKERFSLILESASTNQTSMYLCASSNPQGSNQPQHFGDGTRLSIL.

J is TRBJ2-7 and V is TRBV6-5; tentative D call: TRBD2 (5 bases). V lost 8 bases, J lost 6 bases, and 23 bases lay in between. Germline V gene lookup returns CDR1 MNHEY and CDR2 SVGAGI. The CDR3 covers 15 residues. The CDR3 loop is CASSKEAAAQSEQYF. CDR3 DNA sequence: TGTGCCAGCTCCAAGGAGGCCGCCGCCCAAAGCGAGCAGTACTTC.

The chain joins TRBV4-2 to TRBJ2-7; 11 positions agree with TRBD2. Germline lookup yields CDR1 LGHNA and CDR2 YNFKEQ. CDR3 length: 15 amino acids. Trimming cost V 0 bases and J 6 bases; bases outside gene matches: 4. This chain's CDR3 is CASSQETSGTGEQYF. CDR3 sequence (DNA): TGTGCCAGCAGCCAAGAGACTAGCGGGACCGGCGAGCAGTACTTC.

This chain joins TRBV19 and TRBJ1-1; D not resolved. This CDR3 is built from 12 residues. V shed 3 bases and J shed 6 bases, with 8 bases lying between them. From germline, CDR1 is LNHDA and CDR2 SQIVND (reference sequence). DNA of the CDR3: TGTGCCAGTAGTATCCCGGCGGCTGAAGCTTTCTTT. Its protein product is CASSIPAAEAFF.

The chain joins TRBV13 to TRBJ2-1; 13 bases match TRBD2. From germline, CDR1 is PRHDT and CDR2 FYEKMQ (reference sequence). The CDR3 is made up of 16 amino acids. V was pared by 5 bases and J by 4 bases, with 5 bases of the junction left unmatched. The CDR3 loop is CASSPGLAGAYNEQFF. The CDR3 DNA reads TGTGCCAGCAGCCCCGGACTAGCGGGAGCGTACAATGAGCAGTTCTTC.

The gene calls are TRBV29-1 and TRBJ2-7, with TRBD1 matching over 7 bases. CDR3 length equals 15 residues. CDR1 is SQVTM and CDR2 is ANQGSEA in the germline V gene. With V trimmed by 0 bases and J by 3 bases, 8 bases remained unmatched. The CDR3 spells CSVEDRDSHDYEQYF. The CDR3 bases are TGCAGCGTTGAAGACCGGGACAGCCACGACTACGAGCAGTACTTC.

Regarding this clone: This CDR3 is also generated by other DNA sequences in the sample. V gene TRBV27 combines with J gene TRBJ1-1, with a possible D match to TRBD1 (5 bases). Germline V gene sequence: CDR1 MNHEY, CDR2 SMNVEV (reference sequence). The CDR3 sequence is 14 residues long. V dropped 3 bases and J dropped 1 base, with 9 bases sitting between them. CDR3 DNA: TGTGCCAGCAGTTTGTTAGGGGCGAACACTGAAGCTTTCTTT. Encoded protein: CASSLLGANTEAFF.